A selection of T cell receptor beta chains follows, all from one sample in a study of T-cell memory formation after mild COVID-19. TCRdb processed the 5' RACE reads anew with MiXCR; each CDR3 protein has one entry. This sample has around 180,000 distinct CDR3 sequences, with approximately 16% found just once. The source material was PBMCs or a T cell subset sorted from them (not recorded which). These receptors all come from an adult woman who had mild COVID-19 (a few samples of this study predate the infection). Cell type and time point are not known. Both conserved end residues are part of each CDR3. The D gene is left open where the match is weak. Size is omitted from some rows. Given values are once, few, many or a class for expanded clones.

clone_size	v_call	d_call	j_call	cdr3_aa	cdr3_nt
few	TRBV15	.	TRBJ2-1	CATSRDPEGVHLYNEQFF	TGTGCCACCAGCAGAGACCCGGAGGGAGTTCACCTCTACAATGAGCAGTTCTTC
.	TRBV7-2	.	TRBJ1-1	CASSLWAGQLNTEAFF	TGTGCCAGCAGCTTATGGGCGGGCCAGTTGAACACTGAAGCTTTCTTT
few	TRBV7-6	.	TRBJ1-4	CASSLAAVPGEKLFF	TGTGCCAGCAGCTTAGCGGCAGTTCCGGGGGAAAAACTGTTTTTT
few	TRBV7-9	.	TRBJ1-5	CASTHYCNQPQHF	TGTGCCAGCACCCATTATTGCAATCAGCCCCAGCATTTT
few	TRBV6-1	TRBD2	TRBJ2-1	CASTLSGVEQFF	TGTGCCAGCACCCTTAGCGGGGTTGAGCAGTTCTTC
few	TRBV7-3	.	TRBJ1-2	CASSLRGSNYGYTF	TGTGCCAGCAGCTTGCGGGGTTCTAACTATGGCTACACCTTC
few	TRBV4-2	.	TRBJ2-7	CASSQVGGASSYEQYF	TGTGCCAGCAGCCAAGTAGGCGGGGCGAGCTCCTACGAGCAGTACTTC
many	TRBV20-1	TRBD2	TRBJ2-4	CSADLAGIRAKNIQYF	TGCAGTGCTGATTTAGCGGGAATTAGAGCCAAAAACATTCAGTACTTC
many	TRBV7-6	TRBD2	TRBJ2-7	CASSVSGALGDEQYF	TGTGCCAGCAGCGTTAGCGGGGCGCTGGGGGACGAGCAGTACTTC
many	TRBV7-9	.	TRBJ2-3	CASSSGGSTDTQYF	TGTGCCAGCAGCTCTGGCGGGAGCACAGATACGCAGTATTTT
once	TRBV20-1	.	TRBJ1-1	CSALFPSRGYTEAFF	TGCAGTGCCCTTTTCCCTTCCAGGGGTTACACTGAAGCTTTCTTT
few	TRBV4-2	.	TRBJ2-3	CASSQDMPGTSTDTQYF	TGTGCCAGCAGCCAAGATATGCCAGGGACTAGCACAGATACGCAGTATTTT
few	TRBV20-1	.	TRBJ2-7	CSARSSAASYEQYF	TGCAGTGCTAGATCGTCCGCCGCTTCCTACGAGCAGTACTTC
few	TRBV30	TRBD2	TRBJ2-5	CAWSVGGRQETQYF	TGTGCCTGGAGTGTTGGCGGGAGGCAGGAGACCCAGTACTTC
.	TRBV12-3/TRBV12-4	TRBD2	TRBJ2-1	CASSSRTSGGWEQFF	TGTGCCAGCAGTTCCCGGACTAGCGGGGGTTGGGAGCAGTTCTTC
.	TRBV4-2	.	TRBJ2-2	CASSQDVQGTGELFF	TGTGCCAGCAGCCAAGATGTACAGGGTACCGGGGAGCTGTTTTTT
.	TRBV18	TRBD1	TRBJ2-1	CASSPGTGLYQFF	TGTGCCAGCTCACCAGGGACAGGGTTGTATCAGTTCTTC
.	TRBV5-1	.	TRBJ2-3	CASSSGPLEGDTQYF	TGCGCCAGCAGCTCCGGTCCCCTGGAGGGAGATACGCAGTATTTT
many	TRBV6-6	.	TRBJ1-6	CASSDGLNSPLHF	TGTGCCAGCAGTGACGGGCTTAATTCACCCCTCCACTTT
few	TRBV7-9	.	TRBJ2-5	CASSLGGAPKETQYF	TGTGCCAGCAGCTTAGGTGGGGCGCCCAAGGAGACCCAGTACTTC
.	TRBV19	.	TRBJ1-1	CATFPGLFGTEAFF	TGTGCCACCTTTCCGGGTCTCTTTGGCACTGAAGCTTTCTTT
few	TRBV12-3/TRBV12-4	.	TRBJ1-1	CASSSSAEAFF	TGTGCCAGCAGTTCGTCGGCTGAAGCTTTCTTT
.	TRBV2	.	TRBJ1-3	CASSEGWVSGNTIYF	TGTGCCAGCAGTGAAGGCTGGGTCTCTGGAAACACCATATATTTT
.	TRBV6-2/TRBV6-3	.	TRBJ2-1	CASSSSGGFWNEQFF	TGTGCCAGCAGTTCCTCAGGGGGGTTTTGGAATGAGCAGTTCTTC
.	TRBV7-2	TRBD1	TRBJ2-5	CASSIDRALKTQYF	TGTGCCAGCAGCATCGACAGGGCGCTAAAGACCCAGTACTTC
few	TRBV4-1	.	TRBJ1-5	CASSQAGVRQPQHF	TGCGCCAGCAGCCAGGCGGGCGTAAGACAGCCCCAGCATTTT
.	TRBV12-3/TRBV12-4	.	TRBJ2-1	CASRRRGGNEQFF	TGTGCCAGCAGACGCAGGGGCGGGAATGAGCAGTTCTTC
many	TRBV2	.	TRBJ2-5	CASSEGGETQYF	TGTGCCAGCAGTGAAGGTGGGGAGACCCAGTACTTC
.	TRBV7-9	TRBD1	TRBJ1-2	CASSLAPTGTGGIPYGYTF	TGTGCCAGCAGCTTAGCCCCTACCGGGACAGGGGGAATACCCTATGGCTACACCTTC
few	TRBV27	.	TRBJ1-1	CASSGGTEAFF	TGTGCCAGCAGTGGAGGCACTGAAGCTTTCTTT
.	TRBV14	TRBD1	TRBJ1-2	CASSQGTGEDYGYTF	TGTGCCAGCAGCCAAGGTACAGGGGAGGACTATGGCTACACCTTC
.	TRBV20-1	.	TRBJ2-7	CSAWSSYEQYF	TGCAGTGCTTGGAGCTCCTACGAGCAGTACTTC
.	TRBV12-3/TRBV12-4	.	TRBJ2-2	CASRMGKYTGELFF	TGTGCCAGCAGAATGGGGAAGTACACCGGGGAGCTGTTTTTT